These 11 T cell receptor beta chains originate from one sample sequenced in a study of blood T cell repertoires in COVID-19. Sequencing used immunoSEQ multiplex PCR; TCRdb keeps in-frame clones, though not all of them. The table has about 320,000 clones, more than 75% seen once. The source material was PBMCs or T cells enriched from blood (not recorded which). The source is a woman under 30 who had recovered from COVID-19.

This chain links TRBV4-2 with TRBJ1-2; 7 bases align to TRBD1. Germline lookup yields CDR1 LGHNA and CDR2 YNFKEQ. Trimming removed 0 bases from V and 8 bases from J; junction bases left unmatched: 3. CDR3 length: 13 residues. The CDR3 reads CASSQEGGGGYTF. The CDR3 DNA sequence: TGTGCCAGCAGCCAAGAAGGAGGGGGCGGCTACACCTTC.

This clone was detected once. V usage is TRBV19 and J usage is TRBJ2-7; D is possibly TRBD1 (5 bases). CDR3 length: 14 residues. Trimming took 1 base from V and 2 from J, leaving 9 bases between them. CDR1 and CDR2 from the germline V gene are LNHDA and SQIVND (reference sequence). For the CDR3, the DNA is TGTGCCAGTAGTATAGGGGCAGGGCCCTACGAGCAGTACTTC. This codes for CASSIGAGPYEQYF.

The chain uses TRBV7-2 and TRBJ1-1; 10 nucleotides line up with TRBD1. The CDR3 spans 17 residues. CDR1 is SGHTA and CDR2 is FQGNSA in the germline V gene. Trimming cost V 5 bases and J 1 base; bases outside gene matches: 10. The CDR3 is CASSPQLGTGANTEAFF. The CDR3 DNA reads TGTGCCAGCAGCCCCCAGCTGGGGACAGGGGCGAACACTGAAGCTTTCTTT. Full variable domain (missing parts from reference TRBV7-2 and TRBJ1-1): GAGVSQSPSNKVTEKGKDVELRCDPISGHTALYWYRQSLGQGLEFLIYFQGNSAPDKSGLPSDRFSAERTGGSVSTLTIQRTQQEDSAVYLCASSPQLGTGANTEAFFGQGTRLTVV.

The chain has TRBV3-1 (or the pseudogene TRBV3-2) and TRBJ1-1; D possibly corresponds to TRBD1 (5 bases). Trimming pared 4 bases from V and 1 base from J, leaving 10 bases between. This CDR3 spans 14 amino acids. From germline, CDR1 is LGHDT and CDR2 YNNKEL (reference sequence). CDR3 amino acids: CASSRGQANTEAFF. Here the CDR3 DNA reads TGTGCCAGCAGCCGAGGACAAGCGAACACTGAAGCTTTCTTT.

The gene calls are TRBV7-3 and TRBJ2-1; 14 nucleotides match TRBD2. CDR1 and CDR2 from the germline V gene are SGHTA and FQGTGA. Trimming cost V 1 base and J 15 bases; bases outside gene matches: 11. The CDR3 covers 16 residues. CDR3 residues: CASSLIGLAGGIVPFF. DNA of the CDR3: TGTGCCAGCAGCTTAATAGGACTAGCGGGGGGTATAGTCCCGTTCTTC.

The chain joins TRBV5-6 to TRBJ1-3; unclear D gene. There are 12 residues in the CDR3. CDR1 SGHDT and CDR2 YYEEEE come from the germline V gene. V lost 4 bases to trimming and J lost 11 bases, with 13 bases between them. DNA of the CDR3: TGTGCCAGCAGCAACCTCGGAGTCCCCATATATTTT. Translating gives CASSNLGVPIYF. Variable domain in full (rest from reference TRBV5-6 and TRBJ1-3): DAGVTQSPTHLIKTRGQQVTLRCSPKSGHDTVSWYQQALGQGPQFIFQYYEEEERQRGNFPDRFSGHQFPNYSSELNVNALLLGDSALYLCASSNLGVPIYFGEGSWLTVV.

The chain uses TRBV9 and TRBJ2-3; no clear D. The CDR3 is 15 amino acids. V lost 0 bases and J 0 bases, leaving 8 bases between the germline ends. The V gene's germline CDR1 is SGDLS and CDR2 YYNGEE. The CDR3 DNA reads TGTGCCAGCAGCGTAGAAGGAGATAGCACAGATACGCAGTATTTT. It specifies CASSVEGDSTDTQYF.

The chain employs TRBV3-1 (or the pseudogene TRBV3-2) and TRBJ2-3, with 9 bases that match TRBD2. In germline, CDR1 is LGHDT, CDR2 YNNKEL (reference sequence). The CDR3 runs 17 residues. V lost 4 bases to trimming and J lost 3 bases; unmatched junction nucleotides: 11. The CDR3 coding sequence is TGTGCCAGCAGCCTTAACGGCGGGGGGGCCACGACAGATACGCAGTATTTT. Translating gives CASSLNGGGATTDTQYF.

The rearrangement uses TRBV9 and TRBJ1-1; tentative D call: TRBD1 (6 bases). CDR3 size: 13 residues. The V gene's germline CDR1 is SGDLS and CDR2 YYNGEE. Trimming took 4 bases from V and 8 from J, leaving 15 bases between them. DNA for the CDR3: TGTGCCAGCAGCCCCGGAACCGGGACAGAAGCTTTCTTT. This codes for CASSPGTGTEAFF.

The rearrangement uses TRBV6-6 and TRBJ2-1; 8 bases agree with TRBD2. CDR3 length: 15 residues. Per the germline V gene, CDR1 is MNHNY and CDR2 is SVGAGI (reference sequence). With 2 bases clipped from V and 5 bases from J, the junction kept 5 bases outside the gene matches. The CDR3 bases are TGTGCCAGCAGTTACCCAGCGGGAGCTAACAATGAGCAGTTCTTC. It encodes CASSYPAGANNEQFF.

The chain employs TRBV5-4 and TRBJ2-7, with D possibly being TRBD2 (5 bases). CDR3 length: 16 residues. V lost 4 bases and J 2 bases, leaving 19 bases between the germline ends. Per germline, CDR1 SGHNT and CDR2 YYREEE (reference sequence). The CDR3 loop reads CASSLGSGTGTYEQYF. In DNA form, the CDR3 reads TGTGCCAGCAGCCTGGGAAGCGGAACGGGTACCTACGAGCAGTACTTC. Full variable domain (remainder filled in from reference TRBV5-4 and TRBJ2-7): ETGVTQSPTHLIKTRGQQVTLRCSSQSGHNTVSWYQQALGQGPQFIFQYYREEENGRGNFPPRFSGLQFPNYSSELNVNALELDDSALYLCASSLGSGTGTYEQYFGPGTRLTVT.